The T cell receptor beta chain described here comes from a study of blood T cell repertoires in COVID-19. In the authors' methods: Nucleated cell counts were estimated from reference gene primer amplification. The assay was immunoSEQ multiplex PCR, and TCRdb's table has in-frame clones only and misses some. From that table come the V and J calls and clone size; the DNA was used to work out D and trimming. This table has fewer than 500,000 clones, 80% to 90% appearing once. The CDR3 is 15 amino acids. The germline V and J ends were trimmed by 5 bases and 2 bases, with 15 bases remaining between them. Germline assignment: CDR1 GTSNPN and CDR2 SVGIG (reference sequence).

The chain couples TRBV30 to TRBJ2-2; D is uncertain. The sequenced material came from peripheral blood. The clonotype originates from a woman in her twenties or thirties with acute or convalescent COVID-19. The CDR3 region is CAWVPWPPNTGELFF. CDR3 DNA sequence: TGTGCCTGGGTACCGTGGCCTCCAAACACCGGGGAGCTGTTTTTT.